This passage covers 30 T cell receptor beta chains from one sample sequenced in a study of T cells in Graves' hyperthyroidism and ophthalmopathy. Amplified TCR beta CDR3 regions derived from RNA transcripts. The study used the HTBI primer set for a first-round RT-PCR of the TCR CDR3. TCRdb ran MiXCR on the multiplex PCR reads and lists one entry per CDR3 protein. Of hundreds of thousands of distinct CDR3 sequences in the sample, 45% are singletons; the top ten hold under 8%. The sample was peripheral blood or thyroid tissue (not recorded which). Source of these receptors: an adult man with Graves' disease, either hyperthyroidism or ophthalmopathy (not recorded which).

As to this clonotype: A much larger clone sits a single nucleotide away, making a read error possible. The chain couples TRBV11-1 to TRBJ2-7; D is uncertain. The CDR3 length is 12 residues. Germline values: CDR1 SGHAT, CDR2 FQDESV (reference sequence). Trimming removed 5 bases at V and 1 base at J, with 6 bases between. The CDR3 is CASSKTSYEQYF. In DNA form, the CDR3 reads TGTGCCAGCAGCAAAACGTCCTACGAGCAGTACTTC. The whole variable domain, remainder taken from reference TRBV11-1 and TRBJ2-7, is EAEVAQSPRYKITEKSQAVAFWCDPISGHATLYWYRQILGQGPELLVQFQDESVVDDSQLPKDRFSAERLKGVDSTLKIQPAELGDSAMYLCASSKTSYEQYFGPGTRLTVT.

The chain is built from TRBV15 and TRBJ2-7, with no clear D. The CDR3 runs 15 residues. The ends were cut back, 0 bases at V and 2 bases at J, with 11 bases in the middle. Per the germline V gene, CDR1 is LNHNV and CDR2 is YYDKDF (reference sequence). The CDR3 DNA reads TGTGCCACCAGCAGAGATCGGACGGCGCCCTACGAGCAGTACTTC. It translates to CATSRDRTAPYEQYF.

This clonotype appeared many times. This chain links TRBV7-8 with TRBJ1-1; D not resolved. The CDR3 is 14 residues long. Germline V gene lookup returns CDR1 SGHVS and CDR2 FQNEAQ. V lost 5 bases, J lost 1 base, and 11 bases lay in between. CDR3 amino acids: CASSLSSWNTEAFF. The CDR3 DNA sequence: TGTGCCAGCAGCCTGTCCTCCTGGAACACTGAAGCTTTCTTT.

This clonotype was observed at least ten times. The chain employs TRBV20-1 and TRBJ2-7; D possibly corresponds to TRBD1 (5 bases). Germline CDR1 is DFQATT and CDR2 is SNEGSKA (reference sequence). Trimming left V 3 bases short and J 2 bases short, with 11 bases between. The CDR3 spans 13 residues. The CDR3 sequence: CSARRQGTYEQYF. The CDR3 DNA follows: TGCAGTGCTAGGAGGCAGGGAACCTACGAGCAGTACTTC.

Worth noting for this clonotype: At one end the junction does not follow the germline gene, possibly because of a read error. The chain joins TRBV11-2 to TRBJ1-4, with 10 nucleotides matching TRBD1. Germline V gene lookup returns CDR1 SGHAT and CDR2 FQNNGV. This CDR3 spans 17 amino acids. CDR3 sequence: CASSSLGWDRGDEKLFF. DNA for the CDR3: TGCGCCAGCAGCTCGCTAGGTTGGGACAGGGGTGATGAAAAACTGTTTTTT.

This clonotype has only a few counts. V usage is TRBV7-9 and J usage is TRBJ1-1; D is undetermined. V lost 5 bases and J lost 1, with 17 bases in between. CDR1 and CDR2 (germline): SEHNR, FQNEAQ (reference sequence). The CDR3 contains 16 residues. CDR3 residues: CASSRLQRGWNTEAFF. The DNA of the CDR3 is TGTGCCAGCAGCCGTCTCCAGCGGGGATGGAACACTGAAGCTTTCTTT.

This clonotype was picked up many times. V and J are TRBV15 and TRBJ1-3; 7 bases fit TRBD1. Trimming removed 3 bases from V and 0 bases from J; junction bases left unmatched: 5. Germline V gene lookup returns CDR1 LNHNV and CDR2 YYDKDF (reference sequence). This CDR3 region has 16 residues. The CDR3 region has the DNA TGTGCCACCAGCAGGGACAGGCCGCGCTCTGGAAACACCATATATTTT. It codes for CATSRDRPRSGNTIYF.

In its sample, this clonotype was seen a few times. The chain carries TRBV5-6 and TRBJ1-4, with 9 bases matching TRBD1. Germline-derived CDR1 and CDR2 are SGHDT and YYEEEE. This CDR3 is built from 14 residues. V lost 4 bases to trimming and J lost 7 bases; unmatched junction nucleotides: 5. The DNA of the CDR3 is TGTGCCAGCAGCATAGGACAGGGGCTTGAAAAACTGTTTTTT. As protein: CASSIGQGLEKLFF.

This clonotype was seen once. This may come from a read error, since a much larger clone is one base off. The chain has TRBV7-2 and TRBJ2-7; 10 bases are a match to TRBD1. Looked up from germline, CDR1 is SGHTA and CDR2 is FQGNSA. CDR3 length: 12 amino acids. Here the CDR3 DNA reads TGTGCCCGCAGCGTGGACAGGGGGGAGCAGTACTTC. This codes for CARSVDRGEQYF.

The DNA of the CDR3 is TGCGCCAGCAGTGAGTCTGGGGATGGCTACACCTTC. Translating gives CASSESGDGYTF. This chain links TRBV10-2 with TRBJ1-2; no firm D call. The CDR3 contains 12 residues. Per germline, CDR1 WSHSY and CDR2 SAAADI. V dropped 0 bases and J dropped 6 bases, with 5 bases sitting between them.

The V gene is TRBV7-2, the J gene TRBJ1-1; no clear D. In germline, CDR1 is SGHTA, CDR2 FQGNSA. Trimming shortened V by 6 bases and J by 6 bases, and 14 bases separated the two germline ends. The CDR3 runs 13 residues. The CDR3 protein is CASRDWSVSEAFF. Written as DNA, the CDR3 is TGTGCCAGCAGAGATTGGAGCGTCTCTGAAGCTTTCTTT.

This clonotype was picked up one time. V and J are TRBV20-1 and TRBJ1-1, with D perhaps matching TRBD1 (6 bases). Germline assignment: CDR1 DFQATT and CDR2 SNEGSKA (reference sequence). The CDR3 loop spans 12 amino acids. Between the trimmed V and J ends, which lost 6 bases and 12 bases, there was a span of 20 bases. The CDR3 region is CSARSGGAGSFF. In nucleotides, the CDR3 is TGCAGTGCGAGGAGCGGGGGGGCTGGATCTTTCTTT.

This clonotype was counted only a few times. The chain has TRBV2 and TRBJ2-7; TRBD1 matches 7 bases. Germline V gives CDR1 SNHLY, CDR2 FYNNEI. V dropped 0 bases and J dropped 2; count of bases not matched to a gene: 4. The CDR3 runs to 15 residues. CDR3 loop: CASSEAEGAPYEQYF. The CDR3 DNA reads as TGTGCCAGCAGTGAAGCAGAGGGGGCACCCTACGAGCAGTACTTC.

The chain links TRBV2 to TRBJ2-5; possible D gene TRBD2, 6 bases. The ends were cut back, 5 bases at V and 4 bases at J, with 23 bases in the middle. The CDR3 has 17 amino acids. Germline V gene lookup returns CDR1 SNHLY and CDR2 FYNNEI. The CDR3 sequence is CASSSHGTPLVGETQYF. The CDR3 DNA reads TGTGCCAGCAGTTCCCACGGGACTCCTCTGGTGGGAGAGACCCAGTACTTC.

This clonotype appeared a few times. V is TRBV9 and J is TRBJ1-6; TRBD1 is a possible D gene (6 bases). V lost 4 bases and J 15 bases, leaving 20 bases between the germline ends. Germline V gene lookup returns CDR1 SGDLS and CDR2 YYNGEE. The CDR3 totals 14 residues. As DNA, the CDR3 is TGTGCCAGCAGCCAAGAGGGGGACGGAGAACACCTCCACTTT. Translation: CASSQEGDGEHLHF. Drawing the rest from reference TRBV9 and TRBJ1-6, the complete variable domain is DSGVTQTPKHLITATGQRVTLRCSPRSGDLSVYWYQQSLDQGLQFLIQYYNGEERAKGNILERFSAQQFPDLHSELNLSSLELGDSALYFCASSQEGDGEHLHFGNGTRLTVT.

This clonotype was detected many times. J is TRBJ1-2 and V is TRBV2, with D possibly being TRBD1 (6 bases). V was shortened by 0 bases and J by 4 bases, with 12 bases between the two germline ends. The CDR3 is made up of 15 amino acids. Germline assignment: CDR1 SNHLY and CDR2 FYNNEI. For the CDR3, the DNA is TGTGCCAGCAGTGAAGCGCAGGGGAGTGGCTATGGCTACACCTTC. As protein: CASSEAQGSGYGYTF.

The J gene is TRBJ1-4, the V gene TRBV15; possible D gene TRBD1, 5 bases. Germline lookup yields CDR1 LNHNV and CDR2 YYDKDF (reference sequence). Trimming took off 5 bases at V and 5 bases at J, with 15 bases between the two ends. This CDR3 contains 15 residues. The CDR3 sequence: CATSGDRDYNEKLFF. The CDR3 DNA reads as TGTGCCACCAGCGGGGACCGGGACTACAATGAAAAACTGTTTTTT.

The V and J genes are TRBV20-1 and TRBJ1-1; D uncertain. From germline, CDR1 is DFQATT and CDR2 SNEGSKA (reference sequence). The V end lost 1 base, the J end lost 2 bases, and 17 bases lay between the germline ends. The length of the CDR3 is 16 residues. CDR3 region: CSARAQRASLNTEAFF. In DNA, the CDR3 is TGCAGTGCTAGAGCCCAGAGGGCGTCATTAAACACTGAAGCTTTCTTT.

The chain links TRBV7-2 to TRBJ1-4; a weak D match, TRBD1 (6 bases). This CDR3 is 16 amino acids long. The V gene lost 3 bases and the J gene lost 1 base, with 12 bases spanning the gap. Germline V lookup: CDR1 SGHTA, CDR2 FQGNSA. CDR3 sequence reads: CASSLGGPGTNEKLFF. In DNA form, the CDR3 reads TGTGCCAGCAGCTTGGGGGGCCCGGGAACTAATGAAAAACTGTTTTTT.

This sequence joins TRBV20-1 and TRBJ1-1; maybe TRBD1 (5 bases). The CDR3 covers 15 residues. CDR1 is DFQATT and CDR2 is SNEGSKA in the germline V gene (reference sequence). The V end lost 6 bases, the J end lost 2 bases, and 19 bases lay between the germline ends. The CDR3 DNA follows: TGCAGTGCGAGGGGCCCGCCAGGCCCTAACACTGAAGCTTTCTTT. Encoded protein: CSARGPPGPNTEAFF.

This sequence joins TRBV25-1 and TRBJ1-2; D remains unclear. Germline loops: CDR1 MGHDK, CDR2 SYGVNS. The CDR3 has 12 residues. CDR3 sequence reads: CAGTVANYGYTF. CDR3 in DNA: TGTGCGGGCACAGTTGCGAACTATGGCTACACCTTC.

This clonotype was observed many times. The chain has TRBV7-3 and TRBJ1-2; TRBD1 aligns across 8 bases. CDR3 length equals 14 residues. J was trimmed by 10 bases and V by 4 bases; bases with no gene match: 11. Germline V lookup: CDR1 SGHTA, CDR2 FQGTGA. The CDR3 is CASSYRAGGTPYTF. For the CDR3, the DNA is TGTGCCAGCAGCTACCGAGCAGGGGGCACCCCCTACACCTTC.

V is TRBV2 and J is TRBJ2-7; D is unresolved. V dropped 6 bases and J dropped 3 bases, with 21 bases sitting between them. The CDR3 is 16 amino acids. Germline V gene lookup returns CDR1 SNHLY and CDR2 FYNNEI. CDR3 protein: CASSLNRLDPRYEQYF. The CDR3 DNA reads TGTGCCAGCAGCTTGAACCGGCTCGACCCCCGCTACGAGCAGTACTTC.

The gene calls are TRBV29-1 and TRBJ1-5; TRBD1 aligns across 7 bases. V lost 4 bases and J lost 2; bases outside the gene matches: 8. From germline, CDR1 is SQVTM and CDR2 ANQGSEA. The CDR3 covers 15 residues. CDR3 sequence reads: CSVAGGRGGNQPQHF. The CDR3 DNA follows: TGCAGCGTTGCAGGGGGTAGGGGAGGCAATCAGCCCCAGCATTTT.

The V call is TRBV25-1, the J call TRBJ1-4, with D possibly matching TRBD1 (6 bases). This CDR3 has 15 amino acids. Germline V CDR1 and CDR2: MGHDK, SYGVNS. V lost 4 bases to trimming and J lost 5 bases, with 14 bases between them. CDR3 sequence: CASSAGRTENEKLFF. For the CDR3, the DNA is TGTGCCAGCAGTGCCGGACGGACAGAAAATGAAAAACTGTTTTTT.

The chain links TRBV29-1 to TRBJ1-1; D remains unclear. This CDR3 region has 11 residues. The germline gives CDR1 SQVTM, CDR2 ANQGSEA. Trimming pared 8 bases from V and 3 bases from J, leaving 10 bases between. CDR3 loop: CSSRRHTEAFF. The CDR3 region has the DNA TGCAGCTCGCGTCGACACACTGAAGCTTTCTTT.

This clonotype appeared a few times. The V call is TRBV19, the J call TRBJ1-5; D remains unclear. This CDR3 region has 15 residues. Deletions cut 1 base from V and 1 base from J, with 8 bases between. Germline V gives CDR1 LNHDA, CDR2 SQIVND (reference sequence). CDR3 DNA sequence: TGTGCCAGTAGTATAGGACCCTACAGCAATCAGCCCCAGCATTTT. This codes for CASSIGPYSNQPQHF.

This clonotype was found many times. This chain links TRBV20-1 with TRBJ2-5; 8 bases fit TRBD1. V trimming: 8 bases; J trimming: 0 bases; junction bases outside the gene matches: 5. This CDR3 spans 13 amino acids. In germline, CDR1 is DFQATT, CDR2 SNEGSKA (reference sequence). CDR3 sequence reads: CSRTGQYQETQYF. CDR3 sequence (DNA): TGCAGTCGGACAGGGCAGTACCAAGAGACCCAGTACTTC.

With regard to this clonotype: This could be a read error, since a much larger clone is one nucleotide away. The chain combines TRBV7-8 with TRBJ1-2, with TRBD1 matching 8 bases. Germline CDR1 SGHVS, CDR2 FQNEAQ. This CDR3 is 15 amino acids long. J was trimmed by 0 bases and V by 1 base; bases with no gene match: 1. The DNA for the CDR3 is TGTGCCAGCAGCTTAGTGGGACAGGCTAACTATGGCTACACCTTC. Protein product: CASSLVGQANYGYTF.

The chain uses TRBV2 and TRBJ1-2, with TRBD1 as a possible D gene (6 bases). This CDR3 contains 14 residues. The ends were cut back, 6 bases at V and 3 bases at J, with 14 bases in the middle. Germline lookup yields CDR1 SNHLY and CDR2 FYNNEI. In nucleotides, the CDR3 is TGTGCCAGCAGCTTCCGAGGGGGGTACTATGGCTACACCTTC. Translation: CASSFRGGYYGYTF.